One sample yielded the 12 T cell receptor beta chains listed below, sequenced in a study of cytomegalovirus exposure and HLA in healthy donors. The PCR ran on 60 Vbeta and 13 Jbeta primers. The repertoire was sequenced with immunoSEQ multiplex PCR; TCRdb's copy has only in-frame clones and lacks some. The table lists 150,000 to 200,000 clones, less than 90% of them singletons. Sequenced sample: PBMCs. Receptor source: a girl under three years old in good health and CMV-seronegative.

The chain employs TRBV5-1 and TRBJ2-7; 7 positions agree with TRBD2. This CDR3 contains 16 residues. Germline CDR1 is SGHRS and CDR2 is YFSETQ. Trimming removed 1 base from V and 2 bases from J; junction bases left unmatched: 9. The CDR3 loop reads CASSLSWGGTTYEQYF. As DNA, the CDR3 is TGCGCCAGCAGCTTGTCGTGGGGAGGGACTACCTACGAGCAGTACTTC.

This chain links TRBV4-1 with TRBJ2-7; D gene ambiguous. The CDR3 consists of 15 residues. Germline V lookup: CDR1 MGHRA, CDR2 YSYEKL. V dropped 1 base and J dropped 2 bases, with 12 bases sitting between them. The CDR3 DNA reads TGCGCCAGCAGCCAAGGGCCAGTAGGAGCCTACGAGCAGTACTTC. The encoded protein is CASSQGPVGAYEQYF.

The chain combines TRBV7-9 with TRBJ1-2; D is ambiguous. Germline V gene sequence: CDR1 SEHNR, CDR2 FQNEAQ (reference sequence). Deletions cut 6 bases from V and 0 bases from J, with 8 bases between. This CDR3 comprises 13 residues. DNA for the CDR3: TGTGCCAGCAGGACATCGGCTAACTATGGCTACACCTTC. It encodes CASRTSANYGYTF.

This chain joins TRBV30 and TRBJ2-5; D may be TRBD2 (5 bases). CDR1 GTSNPN and CDR2 SVGIG come from the germline V gene (reference sequence). The ends were cut back, 3 bases at V and 6 bases at J, with 17 bases in the middle. The CDR3 covers 14 residues. CDR3 bases: TGTGCCTGGAGGGACCGGGAATCCCGCAAGACCCAGTACTTC. Amino acids: CAWRDRESRKTQYF.

The rearrangement links TRBV6-8 to TRBJ2-7, with D perhaps matching TRBD2 (6 bases). Germline V gene sequence: CDR1 MNHGY, CDR2 SAAAGT. This CDR3 region has 16 residues. The ends were cut back, 6 bases at V and 0 bases at J, with 18 bases in the middle. The chain's CDR3 is CASRHLANVSSYEQYF. The CDR3, as DNA: TGTGCCAGCAGACACCTAGCGAACGTCTCCTCCTACGAGCAGTACTTC.

The chain has TRBV28 and TRBJ2-2; 7 bases match TRBD1. V dropped 5 bases and J dropped 5; count of bases not matched to a gene: 2. This CDR3 contains 13 residues. CDR1 is MDHEN, CDR2 SYDVKM, per germline. CDR3 DNA sequence: TGTGCCAGCAGTACGACAGGGACCGGGGAGCTGTTTTTT. Translating it yields CASSTTGTGELFF.

The chain uses TRBV10-2 and TRBJ2-3, with a weak D call TRBD2 (5 bases). The germline V gene has CDR1 WSHSY and CDR2 SAAADI. Trimming removed 7 bases from V and 7 bases from J, with 18 bases in between. The CDR3 contains 14 residues. The CDR3 is CASKPRFGVHTQYF. The CDR3 DNA is TGCGCCAGCAAACCTCGGTTCGGGGTGCATACGCAGTATTTT.

This clone came up a few times. The chain has TRBV7-2 and TRBJ2-5, with 10 positions matching TRBD1. This CDR3 contains 14 residues. Losses at the gene ends were 1 base for V and 7 bases for J; bases not matched to a gene: 3. CDR1 is SGHTA, CDR2 FQGNSA, per germline. The CDR3 is CASSLEGTGVTQYF. CDR3 in DNA: TGTGCCAGCAGCTTAGAAGGGACAGGGGTGACCCAGTACTTC.

This chain joins TRBV4-2 and TRBJ2-5; D is perhaps TRBD2 (6 bases). The CDR3 is made up of 13 amino acids. The germline V gene encodes CDR1 LGHNA and CDR2 YNFKEQ. Deletions cut 3 bases from V and 5 bases from J, with 10 bases between. CDR3 bases: TGTGCCAGCAGCCAGGTGGGGAGGGAGACCCAGTACTTC. Its translation: CASSQVGRETQYF.

With respect to this clone: The sample contains more than one DNA sequence encoding this CDR3. The chain recombines TRBV5-1 with TRBJ1-1, with D possibly TRBD1 on 6 matching bases. The CDR3 spans 14 residues. Trimming cost V 2 bases and J 3 bases, with 11 bases left between them. Germline V gives CDR1 SGHRS, CDR2 YFSETQ. The CDR3 nucleotides are TGCGCCAGCAGCTTTCAGGGGCAGGACACTGAAGCTTTCTTT. Translating it yields CASSFQGQDTEAFF.

A remark on this clone: One end of the junction does not line up with germline, which may come from a read error. CDR3: CAISELAGGTHTQYF. CDR3 nucleotides: TGTGCCATCAGTGAACTGGCAGGGGGCACACATACGCAGTATTTT. The chain has TRBV10-3 and TRBJ2-3; 8 positions agree with TRBD1. The CDR3 is 15 residues long. Per germline, CDR1 ENHRY and CDR2 SYGVKD.

This clone was seen only once. The chain recombines TRBV15 with TRBJ2-7; TRBD1 aligns across 8 bases. The CDR3 consists of 14 residues. J gave up 6 bases and V 0 bases, and 4 bases lay outside the gene matches. Germline values: CDR1 LNHNV, CDR2 YYDKDF (reference sequence). In DNA form, the CDR3 reads TGTGCCACCAGCAGAGAAAGGACAGGGTTCGAGCAGTACTTC. This codes for CATSRERTGFEQYF.